A selection of T cell receptor beta chains follows, all from one sample in a study of T cell responses to AZD1222 COVID-19 vaccine. Measured with immunoSEQ multiplex PCR; TCRdb has only the in-frame clones, and not every one. This table holds about 130,000 clones, 93% found once. The sequences come from peripheral blood, collected on day 0 of AZD1222 vaccination. Every receptor here comes from an adult in good health. Both conserved end residues are part of each CDR3. The order of the fields is CDR3 length, J gene, V gene, D gene, clone size, CDR3 protein, CDR3 DNA. D genes are given only for firm matches. Clone size appears in some rows only: once, few, many, or a class for an expanded clone.

>16|TRBJ2-2|TRBV15|TRBD2|-
CATSTGLAGGTGELFF
TGTGCCACCAGCACCGGACTAGCGGGAGGCACCGGGGAGCTGTTTTTT
>14|TRBJ1-6|TRBV28|-|-
CASRATGFGSPLHF
TGTGCCAGCAGGGCTACAGGGTTTGGGTCACCCCTCCACTTT
>16|TRBJ1-3|TRBV24-1|-|-
CATSGTVDAPGNTIYF
TGTGCCACCAGTGGAACTGTTGACGCTCCGGGAAACACCATATATTTT
>12|TRBJ2-2|TRBV25-1|-|-
CATGADTGELFF
TGTGCCACAGGGGCCGACACCGGGGAGCTGTTTTTT
>14|TRBJ2-5|TRBV6-2/TRBV6-3|TRBD2|once
CASSQTSGRETQYF
TGTGCCAGCAGTCAGACTAGCGGGAGGGAGACCCAGTACTTC
>13|TRBJ2-7|TRBV10-3|-|-
CATSSGQMSEQYF
TGTGCCACCTCCTCGGGACAAATGAGCGAGCAGTACTTC
>15|TRBJ1-2|TRBV4-1|TRBD1|-
CASSQGQGAGYGYTF
TGCGCCAGCAGCCAAGGACAGGGGGCGGGCTATGGCTACACCTTC
>15|TRBJ1-6|TRBV7-9|TRBD1|-
CASSSWTGGKSPLHF
TGTGCCAGCAGCTCCTGGACAGGGGGCAAATCACCCCTCCACTTT
>18|TRBJ2-2|TRBV30|-|-
CAWSREATGTGNTGELFF
TGTGCCTGGAGCCGAGAAGCAACAGGGACGGGGAACACCGGGGAGCTGTTTTTT
>15|TRBJ1-3|TRBV6-2/TRBV6-3|-|-
CASSYGQGTGNTIYF
TGTGCCAGCAGTTACGGGCAGGGGACTGGAAACACCATATATTTT
>13|TRBJ2-2|TRBV10-1|-|-
CASSEATPGELFF
TGCGCCAGCAGTGAGGCAACACCCGGGGAGCTGTTTTTT
>14|TRBJ1-5|TRBV27|-|medium-sized
CASRGHSLNQPQHF
TGTGCCAGCAGAGGACACTCTCTCAATCAGCCCCAGCATTTT
>12|TRBJ1-1|TRBV19|-|-
CATAFLGRAAFF
TGTGCCACCGCTTTTTTGGGCAGGGCCGCTTTCTTT
>13|TRBJ2-1|TRBV7-9|TRBD2|-
CASSPGTNNEQFF
TGTGCCAGCAGCCCCGGGACTAACAATGAGCAGTTCTTC
>13|TRBJ1-2|TRBV7-9|TRBD1|-
CASSQTGADGYTF
TGTGCCAGCAGCCAGACAGGGGCGGATGGCTACACCTTC
>13|TRBJ1-6|TRBV28|TRBD1|-
CASSRDRNSPLHF
TGTGCCAGCAGTCGGGACAGGAATTCACCCCTCCACTTT
>12|TRBJ1-2|TRBV5-1|-|-
CASTDPGYGYTF
TGCGCCAGCACCGATCCGGGATATGGCTACACCTTC
>15|TRBJ2-1|TRBV6-5|-|-
CASSSRERGALEQFF
TGTGCCAGCAGTTCCCGGGAGAGGGGGGCCCTGGAGCAGTTCTTC
>12|TRBJ1-4|TRBV28|-|once
CASSFDVAKLFF
TGTGCCAGCAGTTTCGACGTCGCAAAACTGTTTTTT
>15|TRBJ2-7|TRBV5-1|-|-
CASSLAWDGSYEQYF
TGCGCCAGCAGCTTGGCCTGGGACGGCTCCTACGAGCAGTACTTC
>14|TRBJ2-3|TRBV10-2|TRBD2|-
CASRTSGISDTQYF
TGCGCCAGCAGGACTAGCGGGATTTCAGATACGCAGTATTTT
>16|TRBJ2-6|TRBV29-1|-|-
CSVGGLKGSGANVLTF
TGCAGCGTCGGGGGACTTAAGGGGTCTGGGGCCAACGTCCTGACTTTC
>13|TRBJ1-6|TRBV10-1|-|-
CASSANQNSPLHF
TGCGCCAGCAGTGCGAACCAAAATTCACCCCTCCACTTT
>15|TRBJ2-2|TRBV25-1|TRBD2|-
CASSKGLADTGELFF
TGTGCCAGCAGTAAGGGACTAGCGGACACCGGGGAGCTGTTTTTT
>15|TRBJ1-2|TRBV9|-|-
CASSVDTDANYGYTF
TGTGCCAGCAGCGTAGATACGGATGCTAACTATGGCTACACCTTC
>15|TRBJ2-2|TRBV7-9|-|once
CASSLTDPGTGELFF
TGTGCCAGCAGCTTAACGGACCCCGGCACCGGGGAGCTGTTTTTT
>16|TRBJ2-7|TRBV5-4|TRBD1|-
CASSRTRGRPAYEQYF
TGTGCCAGCAGCCGAACCAGGGGGCGTCCCGCCTACGAGCAGTACTTC
>14|TRBJ2-7|TRBV6-2/TRBV6-3|-|few
CASSYLGSSSEQYF
TGTGCCAGCAGTTACTTAGGGTCTAGCAGCGAGCAGTACTTC
>15|TRBJ2-3|TRBV3-1/TRBV3-2|TRBD1|-
CASSSRQGATDTQYF
TGTGCCAGCAGCTCGAGACAGGGGGCAACAGATACGCAGTATTTT
>15|TRBJ2-1|TRBV19|-|-
CASSWAGSIYNEQFF
TGTGCCAGTAGTTGGGCAGGGAGTATCTACAATGAGCAGTTCTTC
>15|TRBJ2-7|TRBV27|-|-
CASSLSRAGLGEQYF
TGTGCCAGCAGTTTGTCCCGTGCAGGATTGGGAGAGCAGTACTTC